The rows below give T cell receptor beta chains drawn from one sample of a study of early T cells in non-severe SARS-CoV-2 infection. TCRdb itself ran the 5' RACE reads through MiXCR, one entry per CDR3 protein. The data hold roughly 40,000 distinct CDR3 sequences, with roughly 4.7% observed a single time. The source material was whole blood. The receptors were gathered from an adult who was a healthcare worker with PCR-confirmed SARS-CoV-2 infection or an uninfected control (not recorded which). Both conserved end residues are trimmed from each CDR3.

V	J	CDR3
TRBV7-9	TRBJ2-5	ASSFRGAKQETQY
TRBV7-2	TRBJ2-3	ASSLRSRLTDTQY
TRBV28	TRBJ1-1	ASSSGQGDTEAF
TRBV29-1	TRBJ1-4	SGLGTGAAPGEKLF
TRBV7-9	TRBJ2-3	ASSLGLVSTDTQY
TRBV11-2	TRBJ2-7	ASSLGPGHQYEQY
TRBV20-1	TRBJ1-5	SAHTGQGASQPQH
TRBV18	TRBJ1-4	ASSPRTDEKLF
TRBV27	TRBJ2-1	ASSLSGTSGYNEQF
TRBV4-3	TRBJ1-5	ASSQDRGGLEGGNQH
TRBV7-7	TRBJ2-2	ASSLGTSWPGELF
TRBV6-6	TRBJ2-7	ASSYSILPRAENPYEQY
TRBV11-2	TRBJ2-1	ASSHIRSDGEQF
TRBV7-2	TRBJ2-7	ASSFDGGPYEQY
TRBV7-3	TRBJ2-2	ASSPIPGTVGTGELF
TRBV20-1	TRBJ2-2	SARVEGTINTGELF
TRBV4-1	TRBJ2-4	ASSPGQGNIQY
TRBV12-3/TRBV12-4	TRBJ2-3	ASRPGLVTDTQY
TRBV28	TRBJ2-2	ASSLSDRFYDTGELF
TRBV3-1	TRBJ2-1	ASSERLAYDEQF
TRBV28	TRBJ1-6	ASCLGSPLH
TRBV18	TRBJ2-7	ASVGPQLVYEQY
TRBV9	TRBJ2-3	ASSVEAGTTGDTQY
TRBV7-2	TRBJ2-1	ASSSPNSDEQF
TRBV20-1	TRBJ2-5	SAKDWTGLRETQY
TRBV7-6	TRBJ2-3	ASSPTGTEGDTQY
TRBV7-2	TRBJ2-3	ASSTTQGSDTQY
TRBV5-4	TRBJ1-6	ASSVMTGYNSPLH
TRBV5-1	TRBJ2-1	ASSLRRGLSDEQF
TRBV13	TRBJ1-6	ASSSRQNSYNSPLH
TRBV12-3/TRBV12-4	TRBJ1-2	ASSLGPYGYT
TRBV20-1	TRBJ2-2	SASGAVGTGELF
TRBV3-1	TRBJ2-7	ASSSQGGGGGYSGEQY
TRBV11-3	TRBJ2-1	ASSTGTTNNEQF
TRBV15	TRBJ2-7	ATSSMTGYSYEQY
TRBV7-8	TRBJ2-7	ASSPKQATYEQY
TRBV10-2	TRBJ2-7	ASMIRVGGYEQY
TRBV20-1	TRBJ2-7	SARHTNQGLAGAYEQY
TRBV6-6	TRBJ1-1	ASRKGAIDTEAF
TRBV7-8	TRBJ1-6	ASSLAQLSSYNSPLH
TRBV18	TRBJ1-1	ASSPPGGNTEAF
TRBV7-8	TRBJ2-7	ASSYPGQGAYEQY
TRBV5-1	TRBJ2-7	ASSLSTSGPPNEQY
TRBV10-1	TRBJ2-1	ASSDGFEQF
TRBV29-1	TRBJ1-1	SVKGRQVMNTEAF
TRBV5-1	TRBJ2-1	ASSDRASNNEQF
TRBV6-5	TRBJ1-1	ASSAGPTPNTEAF
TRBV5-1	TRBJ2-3	ASSPSGSTDTQY
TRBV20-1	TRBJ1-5	SARGAGGNQPQH